The rows below give T cell receptor beta chains drawn from one sample of a study of cytomegalovirus exposure and HLA in healthy donors. Some clones are missing from TCRdb's copy, which holds only in-frame ones; the method was immunoSEQ multiplex PCR. The sample comprises 110,000 or so clones, about 69% of which are singletons, and roughly 1.2% rests with the top ten. The sample comprised PBMCs. These receptor sequences come from a man in his forties in good health and CMV-seronegative. CDR3s include the opening cysteine and the closing phenylalanine or tryptophan. Fields, in order: clone size, D gene, V gene, J gene, CDR3 length, CDR3 DNA, CDR3 protein. The D gene is left open where the match is weak. For some rows the clone size is stated as once, few or many, or as a class when expanded; others skip it.

>-|-|TRBV10-1|TRBJ1-2|13
TGCGCCAGCAGTGAGTCCGGGAACTATGGCTACACCTTC
CASSESGNYGYTF
>-|TRBD1|TRBV7-9|TRBJ1-2|13
TGTGCCAGCAGTCCCGGGACAGGGAGTGGCTACACCTTC
CASSPGTGSGYTF
>-|-|TRBV28|TRBJ1-3|16
TGTGCCAGCAGCTTAGACAGGACTTCCTCTGGAAACACCATATATTTT
CASSLDRTSSGNTIYF
>-|TRBD1|TRBV19|TRBJ1-2|15
TGTGCCAGTAGTATAGCCCCGGGACAGACTCCCGGCTACACCTTC
CASSIAPGQTPGYTF
>few|-|TRBV19|TRBJ2-2|18
TGTGCCACCCTAAACCTACAGATCGGGGAATCTACCGGGGTGGAGCTGTTTTTT
CATLNLQIGESTGVELFF
>-|TRBD1|TRBV2|TRBJ2-7|13
TGTGCCAGCAATTTACAGGGGGCTTACGAGCAGTACTTC
CASNLQGAYEQYF
>-|-|TRBV19|TRBJ2-1|15
TGTGCCAGTAGGCATCCGGGTCAGGGATGGGATGAGCAGTTCTTC
CASRHPGQGWDEQFF
>-|TRBD2|TRBV30|TRBJ2-7|13
TGTGCCTGGATGCGGGAGTACGGCTACGAGCAGTACTTC
CAWMREYGYEQYF
>-|-|TRBV5-6|TRBJ2-7|12
TGTGCCAGCAGAATCCTAGCGCACGAGCAGTACTTC
CASRILAHEQYF
>-|-|TRBV7-7|TRBJ2-3|14
TGTGCCAGCAGCAGTAGTCTAGAATCAGATACGCAGTATTTT
CASSSSLESDTQYF
>-|-|TRBV5-1|TRBJ2-3|16
TGCGCCAGCAGCTTGGTTCTAGCTTCATACACAGATACGCAGTATTTT
CASSLVLASYTDTQYF
>once|-|TRBV5-1|TRBJ1-1|14
TGCGCCAGCAGCCGCCTTCTCGAGGAGGCTGAAGCTTTCTTT
CASSRLLEEAEAFF
>-|TRBD2|TRBV11-2|TRBJ2-2|15
TGTGCCAGCAGCAAACTAGCGTCGAACACCGGGGAGCTGTTTTTT
CASSKLASNTGELFF
>-|TRBD1|TRBV25-1|TRBJ2-1|15
TGTGCCAGCGGAAGAGGTGGGACAGGGAGCAATGAGCAGTTCTTC
CASGRGGTGSNEQFF
>-|-|TRBV2|TRBJ1-1|13
TGTGCCAGCAGCATCAGGGAGGGCACTGAAGCTTTCTTT
CASSIREGTEAFF
>-|-|TRBV7-6|TRBJ1-5|17
TGTGCCAGCAGCTTACTAGGCCGATCCTATAGCAATCAGCCCCAGCATTTT
CASSLLGRSYSNQPQHF
>once|TRBD2|TRBV30|TRBJ2-7|14
TGTGCCTGGAGGGGACTAGCATCGGGAGGTGAGCAGTACTTC
CAWRGLASGGEQYF
>-|TRBD1|TRBV18|TRBJ2-5|13
TGTGCCAGCTCACCGGACAGGACGGGGACCCAGTACTTC
CASSPDRTGTQYF
>once|TRBD2|TRBV19|TRBJ2-7|14
TGTGCCAGTAGTATATCCAGCGGGGAGAGCGAGCAGTACTTC
CASSISSGESEQYF
>once|-|TRBV19|TRBJ2-7|14
TGTGCCAGTAGTACGCGGACAGTCTCCTACGAGCAGTACTTC
CASSTRTVSYEQYF
>-|TRBD1|TRBV25-1|TRBJ2-3|15
TGTGCCAGCAGCCAAGACAGGGGGAGCACAGATACGCAGTATTTT
CASSQDRGSTDTQYF
>few|-|TRBV7-9|TRBJ1-1|14
TGTGCCAGCAGCTTAGATCTGCGGAACACTGAAGCTTTCTTT
CASSLDLRNTEAFF
>-|TRBD2|TRBV19|TRBJ2-1|17
TGTGCCAGTAGTATGAGCGGGAGGGCCTTAGTCTACAATGAGCAGTTCTTC
CASSMSGRALVYNEQFF
>-|-|TRBV29-1|TRBJ2-3|13
TGCAGCGTTGGCGGGGGCAGCACAGATACGCAGTATTTT
CSVGGGSTDTQYF
>once|-|TRBV11-2|TRBJ2-5|13
TGTGCCAGCAGCCCTGAGCAGGGTGGGACCCAGTACTTC
CASSPEQGGTQYF